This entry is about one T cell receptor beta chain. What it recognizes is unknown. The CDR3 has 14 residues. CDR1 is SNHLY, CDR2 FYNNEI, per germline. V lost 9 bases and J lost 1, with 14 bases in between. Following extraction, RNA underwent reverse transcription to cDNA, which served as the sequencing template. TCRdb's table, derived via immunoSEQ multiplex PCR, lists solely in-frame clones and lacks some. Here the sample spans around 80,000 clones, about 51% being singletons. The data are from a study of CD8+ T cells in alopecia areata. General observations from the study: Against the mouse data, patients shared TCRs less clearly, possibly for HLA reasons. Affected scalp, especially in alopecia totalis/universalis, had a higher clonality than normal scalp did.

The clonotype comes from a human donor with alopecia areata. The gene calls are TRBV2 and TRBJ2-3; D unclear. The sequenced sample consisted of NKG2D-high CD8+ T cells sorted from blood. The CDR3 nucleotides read TGTGCCAGGACCATAGTTTCTGGCACAGATACGCAGTATTTT. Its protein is CARTIVSGTDTQYF.